The 4 T cell receptor beta chains below all came from one sample that was sequenced in a study of OX40 agonist ivuxolimab in advanced cancers. Libraries came from the immunoSEQ multiplex PCR assay. What TCRdb holds here is the immuneACCESS table cut down to in-frame rearrangements. Part of the clones is not present; checked against another copy, under half of the missing clones reflect an unresolved V gene, and the others are unexplained. The sample contains over 100,000 clones, more than 85% of them found a single time. More than 0.8% of the sample lies in the top ten. The sample here was CD4+ or CD8+ T cells sorted from blood, taken in a trial of the OX40 agonist ivuxolimab. These receptor sequences come from an adult with an advanced solid tumor such as melanoma, head and neck, liver or kidney cancer.

This chain joins TRBV10-3 and TRBJ2-7, with 13 bases lining up with TRBD2. In germline, CDR1 is ENHRY, CDR2 SYGVKD. J was trimmed by 0 bases and V by 3 bases; bases with no gene match: 8. This CDR3 region has 18 residues. CDR3 region: CAISDPRTSGGSSYEQYF. In nucleotides, the CDR3 is TGTGCCATCAGTGACCCGAGGACTAGCGGGGGAAGCTCCTACGAGCAGTACTTC.

This chain links TRBV18 with TRBJ2-7; D assignment may be TRBD1 or TRBD2 (6 bases each). Germline CDR1 KGHSH, CDR2 LQKENI. V was pared by 3 bases and J by 8 bases, with 14 bases between. The CDR3 totals 13 residues. In DNA, the CDR3 is TGTGCCAGCTCACCGAGGGGGGATCCGCAGCAGTACTTC. Translated, it gives CASSPRGDPQQYF.

V and J are TRBV7-2 and TRBJ1-2; a possible D gene is TRBD1 (5 bases). V dropped 3 bases and J dropped 4 bases, with 12 bases sitting between them. The CDR3 is made up of 14 amino acids. From germline, CDR1 is SGHTA and CDR2 FQGNSA. CDR3 sequence (DNA): TGTGCCAGCAGCTTGGGAGGGGAGGGCTATGGCTACACCTTC. Translating gives CASSLGGEGYGYTF. The whole variable domain, filled in from reference TRBV7-2 and TRBJ1-2, reads GAGVSQSPSNKVTEKGKDVELRCDPISGHTALYWYRQSLGQGLEFLIYFQGNSAPDKSGLPSDRFSAERTGGSVSTLTIQRTQQEDSAVYLCASSLGGEGYGYTFGSGTRLTVV.

This chain links TRBV15 with TRBJ2-5; perhaps TRBD1 as D (6 bases). The CDR3 sequence is 14 residues long. V lost 9 bases and J lost 4, with 18 bases in between. Germline CDR1 LNHNV, CDR2 YYDKDF (reference sequence). As DNA, the CDR3 is TGTGCCACTGGCAGGGGCTTTGGTGGAGAGACCCAGTACTTC. This codes for CATGRGFGGETQYF.